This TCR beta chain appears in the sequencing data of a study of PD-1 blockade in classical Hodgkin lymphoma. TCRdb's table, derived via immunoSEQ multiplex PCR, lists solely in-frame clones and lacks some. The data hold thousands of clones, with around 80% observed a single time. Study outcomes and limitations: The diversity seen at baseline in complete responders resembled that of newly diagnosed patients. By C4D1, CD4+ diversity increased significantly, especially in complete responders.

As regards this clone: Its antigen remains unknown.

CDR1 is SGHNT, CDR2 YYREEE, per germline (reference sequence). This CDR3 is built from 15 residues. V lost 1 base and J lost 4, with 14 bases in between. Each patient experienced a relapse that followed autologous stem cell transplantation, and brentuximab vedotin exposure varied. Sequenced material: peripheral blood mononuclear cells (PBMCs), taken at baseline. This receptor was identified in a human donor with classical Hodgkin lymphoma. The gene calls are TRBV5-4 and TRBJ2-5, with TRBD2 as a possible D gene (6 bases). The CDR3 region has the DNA TGTGCCAGCAGCTTGCCTCGCGGGATGACAGAGACCCAGTACTTC. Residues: CASSLPRGMTETQYF.